The subject of this entry is one T cell receptor (beta chain). Its target is not known. V was shortened by 10 bases and J by 0 bases, with 13 bases between the two germline ends. Germline V gene sequence: CDR1 ENHRY, CDR2 SYGVKD. The CDR3 loop spans 14 amino acids. The record originates from a study of cytotoxic CD8 clonotypes in ibrutinib-treated CLL. Whole-study context: Partial responses totalled approximately 24 and complete responses 2; after median approximately 64 months, about 14 remained remitted and around twelve progressed.

Measured with immunoSEQ multiplex PCR; TCRdb has only the in-frame clones, and not every one. This table holds hundreds of thousands of clones, roughly 70% found once. Study results and caveats: There were few public clonotypes, and on treatment they contracted or stayed stable. Clonality measured at baseline exceeded age-matched healthy donors, tracking circulating CD8+ T-cell counts.

This material consisted of PBMCs, taken after 24 months of ibrutinib treatment. This sequence originates from a human donor with chronic lymphocytic leukemia. The V call is TRBV10-3, the J call TRBJ1-5; maybe TRBD1 (5 bases). CDR3 region: CATRRDVSNQPQHF. The CDR3 nucleotides read TGTGCCACCCGGCGGGACGTTAGCAATCAGCCCCAGCATTTT.